Sequencing of this T cell receptor beta chain was carried out in a study of immune cell composition in non-small cell lung cancer (TCRdb year 2017). Some background on the complete study: Histologic subtype, mainly lung adenocarcinoma or squamous cell carcinoma, was assigned on the basis of H&E together with p63, CK5, Napsin A and TTF-1 immunohistochemistry. Using Adaptive Biotechnologies, the researchers ran TCR-beta sequencing on roughly 34 paired NSCLC tumour and non-adjacent lung specimens, along with more than 20 tumour-only specimens. Supplementary cohort #1, ten to eleven lung adenocarcinoma cases, had paired tumour/lung TCR-beta sequencing and TIL populations generated to assess tumour reactivity. Several tumour specimens with TCR-beta data were rare histological subtypes and were excluded from the subtype comparisons. What the study reported, not specific to this receptor: Nearly half of NSCLC cases had tumour-associated clones >0.5%, with about 80% of squamous carcinomas showing such clones compared with less than 35% of adenocarcinomas. Across approximately ten adenocarcinoma cases, TIL tumour reactivity correlated strongly with maximal tumour-associated clone frequency but not with overall clonality. The reactivity cohort was only approximately 9 cases, and tumour-reactive clones were not shown to share sequences with the dominant in vivo tumour-associated clones. Lung squamous cell carcinoma tumours had significantly higher Top 10 clone scores and productive clonality than lung adenocarcinoma tumours. Smoking pack-years did not significantly correlate with tumour TCR-beta clonality.

Concerning this clone: Its antigen is still unknown. No qualities accompany the bases; no much larger clone lies one base away.

Per the germline V gene, SGHAT is the CDR1 and FQNNGV is the CDR2. Measured from the cysteine to the phenylalanine, the CDR3 is 12 residues long. Left in the record is the CDR3 DNA by itself, 36 bases read in frame from the first base. Between the V and J ends, shortened by 3 bases and 5 bases respectively, the junction contains 7 bases. A two-step multiplex PCR was used to amplify TCR-beta CDR3 regions from genomic DNA, and Illumina-compatible adaptors were added in the second step. TCR-beta immunosequencing was carried out on an Illumina platform through the commercial immunoSEQ service. For the original study's pipeline: Two measures summarised the repertoires: productive clonality, and Top 10 Clones, meaning the percentage of T-cell templates coming from the ten most frequent sequences. Productive clonality had a range of 0 to 1, where 1 means a monoclonal population. Tumour-associated clones were defined as sequences comprising at least 0.1% of tumour T-cell templates but absent from matched non-adjacent lung, identified via log10 scatter plots. Two-group comparisons used Student's t-tests, stages used ANOVA, and relationships used linear regression, analysed in GraphPad Prism7 and R. TCRdb limited this immuneACCESS table to in-frame rearrangements with V and J called. A share of clones is missing; checked studies link under half to unresolved V genes, and the rest is unexplained. V, J and clone size are those of that table, while D and trimming were read from the DNA. The sample table records around 3,000 clones; about three quarters of these occur just once. Together, the top ten hold roughly 4.5% of the sample.

Genomic DNA was isolated with the QIAamp DNA kit from frozen aliquots of single-cell suspensions that had not been sorted. The tumour samples consisted of non-small cell lung cancer tissue that had been surgically resected. Tissues arrived within 2 hours after resection and were immediately processed into single-cell suspensions. Tissue was mechanically dissociated and enzymatically digested with DNase I, collagenase I and hyaluronidase for less than 35 minutes at 37 °C, then filtered and RBC-lysed. The chain is encoded by TRBV11-2 joined to TRBJ2-5; no D segment can be confidently identified. This TCR was sampled from a human donor with non-small cell lung cancer. Input material: lung tumor tissue. The CDR3 has the sequence CASSFLRETQYF. At the DNA level, the sequence is TGTGCCAGCAGCTTCCTTCGGGAGACCCAGTACTTC.